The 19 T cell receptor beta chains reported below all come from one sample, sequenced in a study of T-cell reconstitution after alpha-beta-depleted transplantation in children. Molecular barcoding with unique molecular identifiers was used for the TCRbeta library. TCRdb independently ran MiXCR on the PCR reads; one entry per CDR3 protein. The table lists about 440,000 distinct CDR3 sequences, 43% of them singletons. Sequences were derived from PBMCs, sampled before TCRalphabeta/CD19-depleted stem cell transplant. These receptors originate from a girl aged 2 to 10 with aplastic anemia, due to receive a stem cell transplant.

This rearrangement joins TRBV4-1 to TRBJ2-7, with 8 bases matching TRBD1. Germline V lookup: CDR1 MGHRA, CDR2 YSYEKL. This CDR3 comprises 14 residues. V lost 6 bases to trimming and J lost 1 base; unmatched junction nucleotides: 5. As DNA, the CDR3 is TGCGCCAGCAGACGCGACAGGGGATCCTACGAGCAGTACTTC. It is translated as CASRRDRGSYEQYF.

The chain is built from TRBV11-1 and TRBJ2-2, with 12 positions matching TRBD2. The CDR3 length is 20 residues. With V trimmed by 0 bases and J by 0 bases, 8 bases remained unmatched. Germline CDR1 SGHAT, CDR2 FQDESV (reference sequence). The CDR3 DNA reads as TGTGCCAGCAGCTTAGCGCTAAGACTAGCGGGGGAATCGAACACCGGGGAGCTGTTTTTT. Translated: CASSLALRLAGESNTGELFF.

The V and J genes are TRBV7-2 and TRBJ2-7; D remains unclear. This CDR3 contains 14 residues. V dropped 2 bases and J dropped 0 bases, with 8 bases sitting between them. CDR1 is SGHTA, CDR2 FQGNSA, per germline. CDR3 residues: CASSLQHSSYEQYF. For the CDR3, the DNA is TGTGCCAGCAGCTTACAGCACTCCTCCTACGAGCAGTACTTC. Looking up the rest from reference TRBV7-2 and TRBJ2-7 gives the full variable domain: GAGVSQSPSNKVTEKGKDVELRCDPISGHTALYWYRQSLGQGLEFLIYFQGNSAPDKSGLPSDRFSAERTGGSVSTLTIQRTQQEDSAVYLCASSLQHSSYEQYFGPGTRLTVT.

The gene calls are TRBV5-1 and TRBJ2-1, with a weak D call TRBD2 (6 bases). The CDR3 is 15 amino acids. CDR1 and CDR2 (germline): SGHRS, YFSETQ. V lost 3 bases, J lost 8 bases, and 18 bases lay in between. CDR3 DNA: TGCGCCAGCAGCTGGGACTCCCCTCCAGCGGATGAGCAGTTCTTC. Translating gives CASSWDSPPADEQFF.

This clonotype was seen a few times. CDR3 DNA sequence: TGTGCCAGCAGCCATCCACAGGGTAGGGGTGGCTACACCTTC. It encodes CASSHPQGRGGYTF. V usage is TRBV4-2 and J usage is TRBJ1-2, with D possibly matching TRBD1 (6 bases). The germline CDR1 and CDR2 sequences are LGHNA and YNFKEQ. This CDR3 region has 14 residues. The V end was cut by 3 bases, the J end by 7 bases, with 15 bases between.

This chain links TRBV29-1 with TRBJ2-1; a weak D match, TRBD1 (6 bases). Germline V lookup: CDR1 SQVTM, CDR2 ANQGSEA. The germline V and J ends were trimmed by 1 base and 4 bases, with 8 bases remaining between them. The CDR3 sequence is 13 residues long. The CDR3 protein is CSVEGGTYNEQFF. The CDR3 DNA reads TGCAGCGTTGAAGGGGGGACATACAATGAGCAGTTCTTC.

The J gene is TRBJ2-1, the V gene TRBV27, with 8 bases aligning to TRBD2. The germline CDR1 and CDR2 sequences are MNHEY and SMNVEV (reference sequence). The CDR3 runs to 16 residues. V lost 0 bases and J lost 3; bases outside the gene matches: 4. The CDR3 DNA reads TGTGCCAGCAGTTTATCCCTAGCGGGCTTCTACAATGAGCAGTTCTTC. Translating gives CASSLSLAGFYNEQFF.

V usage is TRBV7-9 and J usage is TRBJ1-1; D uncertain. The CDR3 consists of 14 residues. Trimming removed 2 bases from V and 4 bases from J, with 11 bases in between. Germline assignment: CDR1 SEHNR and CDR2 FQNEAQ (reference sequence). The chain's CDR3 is CASSLSPRATEAFF. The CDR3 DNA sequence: TGTGCCAGCAGCTTATCCCCCCGGGCCACTGAAGCTTTCTTT.

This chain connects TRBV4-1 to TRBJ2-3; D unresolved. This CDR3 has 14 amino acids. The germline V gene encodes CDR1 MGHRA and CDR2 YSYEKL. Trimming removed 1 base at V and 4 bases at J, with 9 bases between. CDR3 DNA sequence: TGCGCCAGCAGCCAAGTTATAATGGCAGATACGCAGTATTTT. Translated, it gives CASSQVIMADTQYF.

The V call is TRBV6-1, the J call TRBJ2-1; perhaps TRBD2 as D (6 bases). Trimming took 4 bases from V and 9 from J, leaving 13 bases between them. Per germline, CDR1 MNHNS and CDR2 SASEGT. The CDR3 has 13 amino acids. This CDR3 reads CASSGPGVGEQFF. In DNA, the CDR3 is TGTGCCAGCAGTGGGCCGGGAGTGGGTGAGCAGTTCTTC.

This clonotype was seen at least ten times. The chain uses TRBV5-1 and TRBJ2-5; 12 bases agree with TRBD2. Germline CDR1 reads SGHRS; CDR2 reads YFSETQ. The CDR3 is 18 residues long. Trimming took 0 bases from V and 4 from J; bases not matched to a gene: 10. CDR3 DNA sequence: TGCGCCAGCAGCTTGGCCCTGCTAGCGGGAGGGCCTGGAGAGACCCAGTACTTC. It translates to CASSLALLAGGPGETQYF.

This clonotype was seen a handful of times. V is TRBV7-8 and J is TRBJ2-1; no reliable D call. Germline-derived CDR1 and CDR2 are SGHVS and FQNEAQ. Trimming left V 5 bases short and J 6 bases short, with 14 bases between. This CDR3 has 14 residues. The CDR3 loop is CASSPVRAPNEQFF. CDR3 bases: TGTGCCAGCAGCCCTGTTCGGGCGCCCAATGAGCAGTTCTTC.

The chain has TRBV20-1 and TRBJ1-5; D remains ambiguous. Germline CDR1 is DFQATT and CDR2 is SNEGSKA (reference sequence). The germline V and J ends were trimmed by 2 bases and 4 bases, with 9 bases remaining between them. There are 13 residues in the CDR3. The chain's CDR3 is CSARFTRNQPQHF. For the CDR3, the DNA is TGCAGTGCTAGATTCACGCGTAATCAGCCCCAGCATTTT.

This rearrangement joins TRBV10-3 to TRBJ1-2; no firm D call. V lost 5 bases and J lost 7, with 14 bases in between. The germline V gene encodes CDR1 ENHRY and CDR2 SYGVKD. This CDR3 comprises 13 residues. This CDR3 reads CAISPEGSSGYTF. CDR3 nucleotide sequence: TGTGCCATCAGTCCGGAAGGGTCAAGTGGCTACACCTTC.

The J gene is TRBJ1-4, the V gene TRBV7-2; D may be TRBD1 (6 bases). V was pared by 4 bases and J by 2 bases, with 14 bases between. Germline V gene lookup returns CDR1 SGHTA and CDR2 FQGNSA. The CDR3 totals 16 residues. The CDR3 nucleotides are TGTGCCAGCAGCTGGGGGGGGACATTGACTAATGAAAAACTGTTTTTT. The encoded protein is CASSWGGTLTNEKLFF. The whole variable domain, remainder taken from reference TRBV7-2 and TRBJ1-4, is GAGVSQSPSNKVTEKGKDVELRCDPISGHTALYWYRQSLGQGLEFLIYFQGNSAPDKSGLPSDRFSAERTGGSVSTLTIQRTQQEDSAVYLCASSWGGTLTNEKLFFGSGTQLSVL.

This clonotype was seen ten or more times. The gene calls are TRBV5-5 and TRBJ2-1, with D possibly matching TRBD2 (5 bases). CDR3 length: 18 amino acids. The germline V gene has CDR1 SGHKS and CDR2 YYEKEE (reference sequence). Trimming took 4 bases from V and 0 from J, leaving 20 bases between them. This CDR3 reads CASSAGLNTGYSYNEQFF. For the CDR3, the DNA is TGTGCCAGCAGCGCGGGCCTTAATACTGGATACTCCTACAATGAGCAGTTCTTC.

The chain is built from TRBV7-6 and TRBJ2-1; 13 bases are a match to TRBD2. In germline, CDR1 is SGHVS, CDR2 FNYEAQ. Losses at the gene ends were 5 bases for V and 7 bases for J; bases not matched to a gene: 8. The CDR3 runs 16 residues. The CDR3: CASSLSRTSGGNEQFF. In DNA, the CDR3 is TGTGCCAGCAGCCTGTCCCGGACTAGCGGGGGTAATGAGCAGTTCTTC. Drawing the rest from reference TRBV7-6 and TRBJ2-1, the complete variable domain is GAGVSQSPRYKVTKRGQDVALRCDPISGHVSLYWYRQALGQGPEFLTYFNYEAQQDKSGLPNDRFSAERPEGSISTLTIQRTEQRDSAMYRCASSLSRTSGGNEQFFGPGTRLTVL.

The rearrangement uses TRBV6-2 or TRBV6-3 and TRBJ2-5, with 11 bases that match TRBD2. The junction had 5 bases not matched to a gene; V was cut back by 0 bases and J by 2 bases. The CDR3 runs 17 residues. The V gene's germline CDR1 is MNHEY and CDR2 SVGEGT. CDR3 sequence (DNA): TGTGCCAGCAGTTACTCCTGGACTAGCGGGCCGCAAGAGACCCAGTACTTC. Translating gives CASSYSWTSGPQETQYF.

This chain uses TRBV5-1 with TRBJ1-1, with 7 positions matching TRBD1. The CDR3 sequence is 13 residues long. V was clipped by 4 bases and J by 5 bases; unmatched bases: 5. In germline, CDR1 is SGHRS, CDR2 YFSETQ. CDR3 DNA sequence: TGCGCCAGCAGCACCGACAGGGTAACTGAAGCTTTCTTT. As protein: CASSTDRVTEAFF.